This T cell receptor (beta chain) came from a study of blood T cell repertoires in COVID-19. Overall study context: Collection of acute and convalescent COVID-19 samples took place in the United States, Italy and Spain. In each case, the material was cDNA or gDNA derived from T cells, B-cell-depleted T cells, or PBMCs.

The V gene's germline CDR1 is MNHEY and CDR2 SVGAGI. This CDR3 has 13 amino acids. Trimming took 6 bases from V and 3 from J; bases not matched to a gene: 3. Libraries were prepared by immunoSEQ multiplex PCR; TCRdb keeps only in-frame clonotypes and omits some of them. Among about 250,000 clones, about 88% were seen once, and the ten largest hold 2% to 2.5%. The TCR comes from a woman aged 40 to 50 who had recovered from COVID-19. V gene TRBV6-5 combines with J gene TRBJ2-3; 7 bases align to TRBD2. Specimen: peripheral blood. This CDR3 reads CASRGGWTDTQYF. The CDR3 nucleotides are TGTGCCAGCAGGGGGGGGTGGACAGATACGCAGTATTTT.